This TCR beta chain emerged from a study of blood T cells in healthy people across ages. This clonotype occurred many times. Its cognate antigen is unknown. Study-level findings and limits: One million T cells yielded diversity estimates that were considered underestimates. The long-lived group displayed more naive CD4+ cells, plus higher diversity, than the aged donors did.

The second PCR ran roughly 6 to 11 cycles with a sample-barcoded 5' primer and J-beta primers. Via MiXCR, TCRdb re-called the 5' RACE reads, giving one row per CDR3 protein. The sample carries around 1.5 million distinct CDR3 sequences, around 39% recorded once. Every participating donor contributed roughly 10 milliliters of peripheral blood through a draw. The CDR3 totals 11 residues. Looked up from germline, CDR1 is MGHDK and CDR2 is SYGVNS. Trimming took off 1 base at V and 7 bases at J, with 5 bases between the two ends. The V gene is TRBV25-1, the J gene TRBJ2-7, with unresolved D. Sequencing was done on a sample of blood. This sequence was found in a woman between 18 and 29 years old in good health. CDR3 in DNA: TGTGCCAGCAGTGAATCCCGGGAGCAGTACTTC. Translated: CASSESREQYF.